These T cell receptor beta chains were read from a single sample in a study of response to subunit inactivated influenza vaccine. Each CDR3 protein gets one entry after TCRdb re-called the RT-PCR reads with MiXCR. The sample has roughly 500,000 distinct CDR3 sequences, approximately 15% seen once. The specimen comprised CD4+ T cells sorted from PBMCs, sampled about 23 months after vaccination. Receptors originate from a man aged 50-75 years who received an inactivated influenza vaccine. CDR3s leave out the opening cysteine and the closing phenylalanine or tryptophan.

v_gene: TRBV5-4
j_gene: TRBJ2-2
CDR3aa: ASSPPRSLNTGELF

v_gene: TRBV7-2
j_gene: TRBJ2-5
CDR3aa: ASTVGLGLGQETQY

v_gene: TRBV7-2
j_gene: TRBJ2-7
CDR3aa: ASSLGLAGGSREQY

v_gene: TRBV11-3
j_gene: TRBJ2-2
CDR3aa: ASSSEGQIGGSGELF

v_gene: TRBV12-3/TRBV12-4
j_gene: TRBJ2-3
CDR3aa: ASSPQPLGTQY

v_gene: TRBV20-1
j_gene: TRBJ1-2
CDR3aa: SAPSGAGRGGYT

v_gene: TRBV4-2
j_gene: TRBJ2-7
CDR3aa: ASSPQDSGSYEQY

v_gene: TRBV18
j_gene: TRBJ2-1
CDR3aa: ASSPPTSGSRGEQF

v_gene: TRBV7-8
j_gene: TRBJ1-3
CDR3aa: ASSLAIIGGLSGNTIY

v_gene: TRBV28
j_gene: TRBJ1-3
CDR3aa: ASSLLLGNTIY

v_gene: TRBV20-1
j_gene: TRBJ2-1
CDR3aa: SASLTGSSYNEQF

v_gene: TRBV20-1
j_gene: TRBJ1-3
CDR3aa: SARVVRGGSGNTIY

v_gene: TRBV20-1
j_gene: TRBJ2-5
CDR3aa: SAERKQETQY

v_gene: TRBV7-9
j_gene: TRBJ1-2
CDR3aa: ASSSSSGQGHYGYT

v_gene: TRBV20-1
j_gene: TRBJ1-5
CDR3aa: SARDPQGLTQH

v_gene: TRBV7-9
j_gene: TRBJ2-7
CDR3aa: ASSPWTSGTSYEQY

v_gene: TRBV6-2/TRBV6-3
j_gene: TRBJ2-7
CDR3aa: ASSYQGRASEQY

v_gene: TRBV10-3
j_gene: TRBJ1-6
CDR3aa: AVMGQGDSPLH

v_gene: TRBV4-1
j_gene: TRBJ1-5
CDR3aa: ASSQDSRGSIQPQH

v_gene: TRBV10-3
j_gene: TRBJ2-1
CDR3aa: AIKSGGSYNEQF

v_gene: TRBV6-5
j_gene: TRBJ2-4
CDR3aa: ASSYSGGTVLAKNIQY

v_gene: TRBV5-1
j_gene: TRBJ1-2
CDR3aa: ASSIEGANYGYT

v_gene: TRBV11-2
j_gene: TRBJ2-2
CDR3aa: ASSLVFSGGASTGELF

v_gene: TRBV30
j_gene: TRBJ1-2
CDR3aa: AWSLAYGYT

v_gene: TRBV20-1
j_gene: TRBJ2-1
CDR3aa: SASQLAPSSYNEQF

v_gene: TRBV29-1
j_gene: TRBJ2-2
CDR3aa: SVRQEGGGELF

v_gene: TRBV6-1
j_gene: TRBJ2-2
CDR3aa: ASSGSRRGTGELF

v_gene: TRBV9
j_gene: TRBJ2-1
CDR3aa: ASSVDSMSIPFNEQF

v_gene: TRBV7-2
j_gene: TRBJ2-2
CDR3aa: ASSLVLVTGELF

v_gene: TRBV6-5
j_gene: TRBJ1-2
CDR3aa: ASSYTGYGYT

v_gene: TRBV9
j_gene: TRBJ2-3
CDR3aa: ASSIAGVGTDTQY